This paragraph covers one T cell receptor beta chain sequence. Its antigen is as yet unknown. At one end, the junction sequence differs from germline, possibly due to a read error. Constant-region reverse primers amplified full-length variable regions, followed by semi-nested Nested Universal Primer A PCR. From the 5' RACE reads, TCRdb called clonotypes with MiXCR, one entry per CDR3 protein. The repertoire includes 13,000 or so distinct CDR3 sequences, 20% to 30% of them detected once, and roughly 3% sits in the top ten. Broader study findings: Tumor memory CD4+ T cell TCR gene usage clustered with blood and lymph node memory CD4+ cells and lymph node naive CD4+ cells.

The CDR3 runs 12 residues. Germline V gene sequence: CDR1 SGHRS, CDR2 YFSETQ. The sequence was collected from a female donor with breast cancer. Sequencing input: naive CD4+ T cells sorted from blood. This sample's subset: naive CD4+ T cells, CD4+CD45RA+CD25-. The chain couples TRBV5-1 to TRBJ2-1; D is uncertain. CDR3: CASSLMHNEQFF. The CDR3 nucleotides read TGTGCCAGCAGCTTGATGCACAATGAGCAGTTCTTC.